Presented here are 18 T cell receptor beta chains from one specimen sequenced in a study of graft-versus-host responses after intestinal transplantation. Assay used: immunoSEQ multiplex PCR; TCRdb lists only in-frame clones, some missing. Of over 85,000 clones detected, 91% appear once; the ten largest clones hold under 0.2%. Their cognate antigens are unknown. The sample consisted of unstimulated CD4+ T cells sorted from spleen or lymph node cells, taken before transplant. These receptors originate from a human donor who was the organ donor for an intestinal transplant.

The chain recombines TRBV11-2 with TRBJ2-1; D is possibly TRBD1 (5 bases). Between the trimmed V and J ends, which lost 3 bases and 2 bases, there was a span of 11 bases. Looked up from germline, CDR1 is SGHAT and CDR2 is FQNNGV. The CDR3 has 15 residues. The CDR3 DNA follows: TGTGCCAGCAGCTTGCGATTCAGGGCCTACAATGAGCAGTTCTTC. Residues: CASSLRFRAYNEQFF.

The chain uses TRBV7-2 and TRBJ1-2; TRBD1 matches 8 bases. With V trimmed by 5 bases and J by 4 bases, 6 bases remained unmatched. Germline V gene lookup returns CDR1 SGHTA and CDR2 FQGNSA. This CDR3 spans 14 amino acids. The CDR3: CASSHWDRPYGYTF. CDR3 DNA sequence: TGTGCCAGCAGCCACTGGGACAGGCCCTATGGCTACACCTTC.

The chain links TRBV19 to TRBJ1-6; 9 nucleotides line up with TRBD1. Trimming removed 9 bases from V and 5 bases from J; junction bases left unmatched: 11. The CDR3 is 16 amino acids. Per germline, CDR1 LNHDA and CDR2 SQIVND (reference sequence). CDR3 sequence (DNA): TGTGCCAGCAAACGGGGGACAGGGCCGGATAATTCACCCCTCCACTTT. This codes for CASKRGTGPDNSPLHF.

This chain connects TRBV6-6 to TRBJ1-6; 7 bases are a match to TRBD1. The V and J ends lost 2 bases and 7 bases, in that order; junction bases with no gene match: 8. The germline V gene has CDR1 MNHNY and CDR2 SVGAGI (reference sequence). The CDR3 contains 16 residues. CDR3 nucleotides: TGTGCCAGCAGTTACGAAGGGGGCTGGGAGAATTCACCCCTCCACTTT. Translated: CASSYEGGWENSPLHF.

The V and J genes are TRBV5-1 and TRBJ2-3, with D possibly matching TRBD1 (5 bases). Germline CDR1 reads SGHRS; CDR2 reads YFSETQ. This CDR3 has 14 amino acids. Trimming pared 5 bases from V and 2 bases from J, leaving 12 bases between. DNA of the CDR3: TGCGCCAGCAGTCGACAGACCACCACAGATACGCAGTATTTT. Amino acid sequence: CASSRQTTTDTQYF.

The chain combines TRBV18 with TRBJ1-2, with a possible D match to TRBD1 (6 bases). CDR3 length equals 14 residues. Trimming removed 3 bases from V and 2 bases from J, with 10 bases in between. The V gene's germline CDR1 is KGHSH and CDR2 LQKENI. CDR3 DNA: TGTGCCAGCTCACCGGGACAAAAAAACTATGGCTACACCTTC. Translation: CASSPGQKNYGYTF.

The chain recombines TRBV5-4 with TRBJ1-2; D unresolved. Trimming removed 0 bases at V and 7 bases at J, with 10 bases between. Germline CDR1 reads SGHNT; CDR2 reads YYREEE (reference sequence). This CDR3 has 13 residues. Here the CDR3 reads CASSLERWSGYTF. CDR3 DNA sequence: TGTGCCAGCAGCTTGGAGCGATGGTCTGGCTACACCTTC.

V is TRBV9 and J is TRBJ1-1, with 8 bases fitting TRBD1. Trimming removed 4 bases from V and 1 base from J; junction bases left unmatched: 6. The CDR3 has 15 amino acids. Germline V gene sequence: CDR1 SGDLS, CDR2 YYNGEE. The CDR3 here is CASSPPQGENTEAFF. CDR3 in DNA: TGTGCCAGCAGCCCTCCACAGGGGGAGAACACTGAAGCTTTCTTT.

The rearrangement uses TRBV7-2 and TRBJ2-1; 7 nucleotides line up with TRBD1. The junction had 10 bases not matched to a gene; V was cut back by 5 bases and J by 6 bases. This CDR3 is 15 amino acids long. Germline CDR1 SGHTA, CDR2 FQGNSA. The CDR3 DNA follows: TGTGCCAGCAGCGTGACCGGGACAGTATCCAATGAGCAGTTCTTC. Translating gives CASSVTGTVSNEQFF. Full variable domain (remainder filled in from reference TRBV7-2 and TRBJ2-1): GAGVSQSPSNKVTEKGKDVELRCDPISGHTALYWYRQSLGQGLEFLIYFQGNSAPDKSGLPSDRFSAERTGGSVSTLTIQRTQQEDSAVYLCASSVTGTVSNEQFFGPGTRLTVL.

The chain's CDR3 is CASSSIRAVNTEAFF. DNA of the CDR3: TGTGCCAGCAGTTCAATAAGAGCCGTGAACACTGAAGCTTTCTTT. The chain uses TRBV27 and TRBJ1-1; D is undetermined. This CDR3 spans 15 amino acids. Germline lookup yields CDR1 MNHEY and CDR2 SMNVEV (reference sequence). V was clipped by 4 bases and J by 0 bases, with 12 bases between them.

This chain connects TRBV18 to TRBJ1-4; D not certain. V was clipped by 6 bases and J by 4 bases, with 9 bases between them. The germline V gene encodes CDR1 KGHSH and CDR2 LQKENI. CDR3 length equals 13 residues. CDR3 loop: CASSPSFNEKLFF. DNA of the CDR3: TGTGCCAGCTCGCCTAGCTTTAATGAAAAACTGTTTTTT.

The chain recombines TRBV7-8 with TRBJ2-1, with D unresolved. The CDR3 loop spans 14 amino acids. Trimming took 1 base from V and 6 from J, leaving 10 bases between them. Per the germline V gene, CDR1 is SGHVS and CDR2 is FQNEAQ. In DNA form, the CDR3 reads TGTGCCAGCAGCTTAGTCGCGATTCGCAATGAGCAGTTCTTC. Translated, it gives CASSLVAIRNEQFF.

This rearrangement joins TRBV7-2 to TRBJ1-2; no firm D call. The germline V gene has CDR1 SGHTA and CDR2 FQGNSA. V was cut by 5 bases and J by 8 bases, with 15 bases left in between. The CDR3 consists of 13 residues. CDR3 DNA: TGTGCCAGCAGCCAGACTGCCTATGCCGGCTACACCTTC. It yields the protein CASSQTAYAGYTF.

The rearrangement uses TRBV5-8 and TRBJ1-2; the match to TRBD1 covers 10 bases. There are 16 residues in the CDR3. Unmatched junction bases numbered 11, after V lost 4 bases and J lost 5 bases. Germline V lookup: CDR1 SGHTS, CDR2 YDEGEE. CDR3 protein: CASSPRDRGRGYGYTF. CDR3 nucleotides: TGTGCCAGCAGCCCGAGAGACAGGGGGCGAGGATATGGCTACACCTTC.

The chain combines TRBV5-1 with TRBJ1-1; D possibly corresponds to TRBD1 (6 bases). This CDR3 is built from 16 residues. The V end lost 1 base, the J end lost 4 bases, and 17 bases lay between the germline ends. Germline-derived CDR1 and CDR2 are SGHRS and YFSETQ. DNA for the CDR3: TGCGCCAGCAGCTTGTTCCGGGGTCAGGGGACCACTGAAGCTTTCTTT. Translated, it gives CASSLFRGQGTTEAFF.

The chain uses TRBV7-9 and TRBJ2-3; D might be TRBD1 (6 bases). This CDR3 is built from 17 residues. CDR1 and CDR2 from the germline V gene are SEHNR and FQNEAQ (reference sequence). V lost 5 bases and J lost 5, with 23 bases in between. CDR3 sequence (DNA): TGTGCCAGCAGCGATCTACAGGGACGGATAGCAGGAGATACGCAGTATTTT. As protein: CASSDLQGRIAGDTQYF.

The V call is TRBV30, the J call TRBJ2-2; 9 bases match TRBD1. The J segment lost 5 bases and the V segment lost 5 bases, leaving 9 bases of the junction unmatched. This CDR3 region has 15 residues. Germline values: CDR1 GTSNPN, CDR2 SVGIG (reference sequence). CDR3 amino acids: CAWDVGQGRTGELFF. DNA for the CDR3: TGTGCCTGGGACGTGGGACAGGGACGAACCGGGGAGCTGTTTTTT. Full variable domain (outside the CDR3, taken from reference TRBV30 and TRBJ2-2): SQTIHQWPATLVQPVGSPLSLECTVEGTSNPNLYWYRQAAGRGLQLLFYSVGIGQISSEVPQNLSASRPQDRQFILSSKKLLLSDSGFYLCAWDVGQGRTGELFFGEGSRLTVL.

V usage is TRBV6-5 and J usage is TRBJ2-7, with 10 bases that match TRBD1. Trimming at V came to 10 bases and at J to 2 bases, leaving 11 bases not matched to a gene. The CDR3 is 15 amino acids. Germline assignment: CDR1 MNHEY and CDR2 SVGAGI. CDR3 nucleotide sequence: TGTGCCACTAAGGGGGGGACAGGGGAAACCTACGAGCAGTACTTC. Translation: CATKGGTGETYEQYF.